The entry below describes one TCR beta chain. The sample comes from a study of cytotoxic CD8 clonotypes in ibrutinib-treated CLL. The protocol was immunoSEQ multiplex PCR, while the TCRdb copy is restricted to in-frame clones and leaves out a portion. The table shows about 270,000 clones, with roughly three quarters occurring only once. The length of the CDR3 is 11 residues. V lost 5 bases and J 8 bases, leaving 8 bases between the germline ends. Germline V gene data show CDR1 as SNHLY and CDR2 as FYNNEI. This chain joins TRBV2 and TRBJ2-3, with D unresolved. The input for sequencing was PBMCs, taken at disease progression, from a patient treated with ibrutinib. This clonotype was obtained from a human donor with chronic lymphocytic leukemia. CDR3: CASSIPPTQYF. The CDR3 coding sequence is TGTGCCAGCAGTATCCCCCCTACGCAGTATTTT. Together with reference TRBV2 and TRBJ2-3, the CDR3 gives the full variable domain: EPEVTQTPSHQVTQMGQEVILRCVPISNHLYFYWYRQILGQKVEFLVSFYNNEISEKSEIFDDQFSVERPDGSNFTLKIRSTKLEDSAMYFCASSIPPTQYFGPGTRLTVL.